The clone carrying this T cell receptor beta chain turned up a few times. This entry belongs to a study of T cells in Graves' hyperthyroidism and ophthalmopathy. RNA transcripts were the template for amplifying TCR beta CDR3 regions. During a first-round RT-PCR of the TCR CDR3, the HTBI primer set was used. TCRdb fed the multiplex PCR reads into MiXCR, producing one record per CDR3 protein. The sample has fewer than 650,000 distinct CDR3 sequences, about 14% seen once. This sequence originates from a woman aged 40 to 55 with Graves' ophthalmopathy. Source material: blood.

The CDR3 DNA follows: TGTGCCACCTTGGGAAACACTGAAGCTTTCTTT. This gives the protein CATLGNTEAFF. V and J are TRBV12-1 and TRBJ1-1. TRBV12-1 is a pseudogene segment. The CDR3 spans 11 residues.